This TCR beta chain appears in the sequencing data of a study of T cell clonality in common variable immunodeficiency. Points from the study as a whole: T cell subpopulation sequencing would be needed to explain CVID clonality.

This clone was observed many times. Its specificity is unknown. Coverage ceases 3 residues before the CDR3 finishes, and the germline J gene fills in the end. TCRdb's table, derived via immunoSEQ multiplex PCR, lists solely in-frame clones and lacks some. This repertoire holds around 81,000 clones, and none appear only once. Germline CDR1 DFQATT, CDR2 SNEGSKA (reference sequence). The length of the CDR3 is 13 residues. Trimming took 6 bases from V and 3 from J, leaving 15 bases between them. The V gene is TRBV20-1, the J gene TRBJ2-7; possibly TRBD2 for D (6 bases). Sequencing input: peripheral blood mononuclear cells. The sequence derives from a person between 18 and 70 years old in good health. The CDR3 spells CSASGTWDYEQYF. The DNA read from the CDR3 is TGCAGTGCCTCCGGGACTTGGGACTACGAG.